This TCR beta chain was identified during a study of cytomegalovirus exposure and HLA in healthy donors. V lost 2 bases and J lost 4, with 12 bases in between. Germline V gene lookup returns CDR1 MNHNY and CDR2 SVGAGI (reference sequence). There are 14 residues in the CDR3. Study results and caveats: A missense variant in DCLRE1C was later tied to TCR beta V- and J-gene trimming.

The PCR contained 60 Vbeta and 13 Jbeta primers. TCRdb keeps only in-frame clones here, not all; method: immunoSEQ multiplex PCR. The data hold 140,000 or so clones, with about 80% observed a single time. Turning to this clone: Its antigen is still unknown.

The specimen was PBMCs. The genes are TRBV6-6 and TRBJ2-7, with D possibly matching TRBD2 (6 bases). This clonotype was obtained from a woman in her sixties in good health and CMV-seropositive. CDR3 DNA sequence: TGTGCCAGCAGTTACGGGCTAGCGAATTACGAGCAGTACTTC. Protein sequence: CASSYGLANYEQYF.